This TCR beta chain was captured in a study of brain metastases from non-small cell lung cancer. General study points: T-cell infiltration was lower in brain metastases than primaries (P < 0.001).

Generated by immunoSEQ multiplex PCR, the TCRdb table keeps only in-frame clones and is missing some. The sample includes 13,000 to 15,000 clones, about four fifths seen only once; the top ten take roughly 8%. Turning to this clone: Its antigen is still unknown.

The specimen was primary lung tumor tissue. The sequence was obtained from a donor aged 40 or older with non-small cell lung cancer.

The CDR3 DNA sequence: TGTGCCAGCAGTTCAACAACTCCCCAAGAGACCCAGTACTTC. This translates into CASSSTTPQETQYF. The chain uses TRBV2 and TRBJ2-5; D call uncertain. Germline V gene data show CDR1 as SNHLY and CDR2 as FYNNEI. The CDR3 has 14 residues. Deletions cut 5 bases from V and 1 base from J, with 11 bases between. The full variable domain, in which reference TRBV2 and TRBJ2-5 provide the parts outside the CDR3, is EPEVTQTPSHQVTQMGQEVILRCVPISNHLYFYWYRQILGQKVEFLVSFYNNEISEKSEIFDDQFSVERPDGSNFTLKIRSTKLEDSAMYFCASSSTTPQETQYFGPGTRLLVL.